The T cell receptor beta chain described here comes from a study of OX40 agonist ivuxolimab in advanced cancers. The CDR3 covers 15 residues. Germline CDR1 reads MNHEY; CDR2 reads SMNVEV (reference sequence). V was trimmed by 5 bases and J by 5 bases, leaving 16 bases between them. Profiling relied on immunoSEQ multiplex PCR, and the TCRdb table lists in-frame clones only, not all of them. The sample lists roughly 67,000 clones; 85% to 90% were seen once. The sample in question was CD4+ or CD8+ T cells sorted from blood, obtained in a trial of the OX40 agonist ivuxolimab. The chain is built from TRBV27 and TRBJ2-4; possibly TRBD1 for D (6 bases). The receptor was derived from an adult with an advanced solid tumor such as melanoma, head and neck, liver or kidney cancer. Here the CDR3 DNA reads TGTGCCAGCAGTCCCACCCGCAGGGGCCAAAACATTCAGTACTTC. It translates to CASSPTRRGQNIQYF.